These T cell receptor beta chains were read from a single sample in a study of blood T cell repertoires in COVID-19. Profiling relied on immunoSEQ multiplex PCR, and the TCRdb table lists in-frame clones only, not all of them. This sample has about 43,000 clones, with more than 75% found just once. Material for sequencing was peripheral blood. The receptors were sampled from a human donor in a cohort sampled during active COVID-19. Both conserved end residues are part of each CDR3. The D gene is left open where the match is weak. Expanded clones get a size class; other rows say once, few or many, or leave the size out.

TRBV6-5	TRBJ2-7	.	.	CASSLRTRVGEQYF	TGTGCCAGCAGTCTTAGGACACGAGTCGGGGAGCAGTACTTC
TRBV28	TRBJ1-6	.	.	CASSLAEQISPLHF	TGTGCCAGCAGTTTAGCTGAACAGATCTCACCCCTCCACTTT
TRBV4-3	TRBJ2-1	.	.	CASSQLLALSGDEQFF	TGCGCCAGCAGCCAACTTTTAGCGCTATCGGGGGATGAGCAGTTCTTC
TRBV24-1	TRBJ2-5	TRBD1	.	CATSDYAGGVQETQYF	TGTGCCACCAGTGATTATGCAGGGGGCGTGCAAGAGACCCAGTACTTC
TRBV24-1	TRBJ2-3	TRBD2	.	CATMSGTSGGDTQYF	TGTGCCACCATGTCCGGGACTAGCGGGGGTGATACGCAGTATTTT
TRBV10-3	TRBJ2-7	TRBD2	.	CAISRGGTYEQYF	TGTGCCATCAGTCGGGGGGGCACCTACGAGCAGTACTTC
TRBV9	TRBJ2-1	.	.	CASSVAGTFSHNEQFF	TGTGCCAGCAGCGTGGCCGGGACTTTCTCCCACAATGAGCAGTTCTTC
TRBV6-5	TRBJ1-1	TRBD1	.	CASSYLDRGLDTEAFF	TGTGCCAGCAGTTACTTGGACAGGGGGCTGGACACTGAAGCTTTCTTT
TRBV3-1/TRBV3-2	TRBJ1-1	.	few	CASSQERGRSEAFF	TGTGCCAGCAGCCAAGAACGGGGGAGGTCTGAAGCTTTCTTT
TRBV4-1	TRBJ2-3	.	.	CASSQERDSTDTQYF	TGCGCCAGCAGCCAAGAGCGGGACAGCACAGATACGCAGTATTTT
TRBV10-1	TRBJ2-5	.	.	CASSESRRAQETQYF	TGCGCCAGCAGTGAGTCGCGGAGGGCTCAAGAGACCCAGTACTTC
TRBV6-1	TRBJ1-2	.	.	CASSDRHGYTF	TGTGCCAGCAGTGACAGGCATGGCTACACCTTC
TRBV7-2	TRBJ2-1	TRBD2	.	CASSQLAGASYNEQFF	TGTGCCAGCAGCCAACTAGCGGGAGCGTCTTACAATGAGCAGTTCTTC
TRBV28	TRBJ2-7	.	.	CASRSGAYEQYF	TGTGCCAGCAGATCAGGGGCTTACGAGCAGTACTTC
TRBV6-6	TRBJ2-3	.	.	CASSLGQISTDTQYF	TGTGCCAGCAGTCTCGGACAGATTAGCACAGATACGCAGTATTTT
TRBV23-1	TRBJ1-1	.	once	CASSLSRGWAEAFF	TGCGCCAGCAGTCTCAGCAGGGGTTGGGCTGAAGCTTTCTTT
TRBV6-2/TRBV6-3	TRBJ2-3	TRBD2	.	CASSYFWLGLAGTDTQYF	TGTGCCAGCAGCTACTTCTGGCTAGGACTAGCGGGCACAGATACGCAGTATTTT
TRBV5-6	TRBJ1-1	TRBD1	.	CASEDRGNTEAFF	TGTGCCAGCGAAGACAGGGGCAACACTGAAGCTTTCTTT
TRBV7-2	TRBJ2-1	TRBD2	.	CASSPRTSGYNEQFF	TGTGCCAGCAGCCCACGGACTAGCGGATACAATGAGCAGTTCTTC
TRBV13	TRBJ2-1	TRBD2	.	CASSLPSGTSGRVVNEQFF	TGTGCCAGCAGCCTTCCCTCCGGGACTAGCGGGAGGGTCGTGAATGAGCAGTTCTTC
TRBV6-2/TRBV6-3	TRBJ2-5	TRBD2	.	CASSYGGLAGGPETQYF	TGTGCCAGCAGTTACGGGGGACTAGCGGGAGGGCCGGAGACCCAGTACTTC
TRBV11-2	TRBJ2-3	TRBD2	.	CASSLGSRGIAGDTQYF	TGTGCCAGCAGCTTGGGTAGCCGCGGAATAGCGGGAGATACGCAGTATTTT
TRBV5-1	TRBJ2-5	.	.	CASSYGQSQETQYF	TGCGCCAGCAGCTACGGACAGTCCCAAGAGACCCAGTACTTC
TRBV7-2	TRBJ1-1	TRBD1	.	CASSWGGQGRPGYEAFF	TGTGCCAGCAGCTGGGGGGGACAGGGACGACCTGGGTATGAAGCTTTCTTT
TRBV14	TRBJ2-3	TRBD2	.	CASSLRRRGGTDTQYF	TGTGCCAGCAGCCTAAGGCGGCGGGGGGGCACAGATACGCAGTATTTT
TRBV4-3	TRBJ2-2	TRBD1	.	CASSRTGTGVHGELFF	TGCGCCAGCAGCCGAACCGGGACAGGGGTCCACGGGGAGCTGTTTTTT
TRBV29-1	TRBJ2-7	TRBD1	once	CSVLGTGGTYEQYF	TGCAGCGTTCTAGGGACAGGGGGGACCTACGAGCAGTACTTC
TRBV2	TRBJ1-5	.	.	CASRGRVGQPQHF	TGTGCCAGCAGGGGGAGGGTGGGGCAGCCCCAGCATTTT
TRBV18	TRBJ2-2	TRBD2	.	CASRVAGAHTGELFF	TGTGCCAGCCGGGTAGCGGGAGCGCACACCGGGGAGCTGTTTTTT
TRBV15	TRBJ2-1	TRBD2	.	CATSRGLADYNEQFF	TGTGCCACCAGCAGAGGGCTAGCGGACTACAATGAGCAGTTCTTC
TRBV20-1	TRBJ2-2	TRBD2	.	CSASLAGDTGELFF	TGCAGTGCTAGTCTAGCGGGGGACACCGGGGAGCTGTTTTTT
TRBV20-1	TRBJ2-1	TRBD2	.	CSARAMGGIF	TGCAGTGCTAGAGCCATGGGGGGGATCTTC
TRBV18	TRBJ2-7	.	.	CASSPSGTYEQYF	TGTGCCAGCTCACCATCAGGAACCTACGAGCAGTACTTC
TRBV3-1/TRBV3-2	TRBJ2-7	TRBD2	.	CASSQAMWGGEQYF	TGTGCCAGCAGCCAGGCCATGTGGGGGGGAGAGCAGTACTTC
TRBV5-4	TRBJ2-7	TRBD1	.	CASSLVGTGTTYEQYF	TGTGCCAGCAGCTTGGTTGGGACAGGAACGACCTACGAGCAGTACTTC
TRBV15	TRBJ1-1	TRBD1	.	CATSRTGNTEAFF	TGTGCCACCAGCCGGACAGGGAACACTGAAGCTTTCTTT
TRBV3-1/TRBV3-2	TRBJ2-2	TRBD1	.	CASSQHRDRGTGELFF	TGTGCCAGCAGCCAACACCGGGACAGGGGGACCGGGGAGCTGTTTTTT
TRBV9	TRBJ2-1	TRBD2	.	CASSAPRTSGRQDEQFF	TGTGCCAGCAGCGCGCCCCGGACTAGCGGGAGGCAGGATGAGCAGTTCTTC
TRBV6-6	TRBJ2-7	.	.	CASKRGQVAYEQYF	TGTGCCAGCAAGAGAGGACAAGTAGCCTACGAGCAGTACTTC
TRBV19	TRBJ1-5	TRBD1	few	CASSIPTGTVRRNQPQHF	TGTGCCAGTAGTATCCCGACAGGGACGGTTAGGCGCAATCAGCCCCAGCATTTT
TRBV5-1	TRBJ2-2	TRBD1	few	CASSFGQGSTGELFF	TGCGCCAGCAGCTTTGGACAGGGCTCAACCGGGGAGCTGTTTTTT
TRBV19	TRBJ1-3	.	.	CASSREVAFSGNTIYF	TGTGCCAGTAGTCGAGAGGTTGCGTTCTCTGGAAACACCATATATTTT
TRBV6-5	TRBJ2-7	.	.	CASSYSAGPYEQYF	TGTGCCAGCAGTTACTCAGCAGGGCCCTACGAGCAGTACTTC